What follows describes a single TCR beta chain. CDR3 length: 13 residues. V shed 10 bases, J shed 8 bases, and the junction held 12 bases outside the gene matches. Germline-derived CDR1 and CDR2 are SGHRS and YFSETQ. These data belong to a study of CD8 T cells in Susac syndrome. RNA was extracted with the RNeasy kit, and a quantity of roughly 0.45 to 1 ug was reverse transcribed using random hexamers. An immunoSEQ multiplex PCR amplified TCR beta CDR3 over 54 Vbeta and 13 Jbeta. TCRdb called the immunoSEQ multiplex PCR reads again in MiXCR, with one record for every CDR3 protein. The sample carries about 120,000 distinct CDR3 sequences, around 90% recorded once.

V is TRBV5-1 and J is TRBJ2-1; 7 positions agree with TRBD1. Sequencing input: CD8+ T cells from PBMCs. This TCR came from a human donor in good health. CDR3 protein: CAGRQGSNDEQFF. The CDR3 bases are TGCGCCGGGCGACAGGGAAGTAACGATGAGCAGTTCTTC.